Below, one T cell receptor (beta chain) is given with its context. Germline V gives CDR1 MNHEY, CDR2 SMNVEV (reference sequence). V shed 6 bases and J shed 4 bases, with 15 bases lying between them. CDR3 length equals 15 residues. The time point: newly diagnosed GD, antithyroid drugs for less than 3 months. PBMC-derived RNA was used for the TCR library. The data are from a study of regulatory T cells in long-lasting Graves disease. The TCR beta library used iRepertoire HTBI primers with Arm-PCR amplification of CDR3. TCRdb itself ran the multiplex PCR reads through MiXCR, one entry per CDR3 protein. The sample contains over 500,000 distinct CDR3 sequences, more than 15% of which appear only once. These data were likewise used in another study, on T cells in Graves' hyperthyroidism and ophthalmopathy. That study reports: HTBI primers were the set used in a first-round RT-PCR of the TCR CDR3.

V and J are TRBV27 and TRBJ1-4, with unresolved D. This clonotype was obtained from a man aged 18 to 30 with Graves disease. The sample was peripheral blood mononuclear cells (PBMCs), taken at new diagnosis, from a patient treated with antithyroid drugs. The CDR3 sequence: CASRSLGKVNEKLFF. The CDR3 region has the DNA TGTGCCAGCAGATCCCTCGGGAAGGTTAATGAAAAACTGTTTTTT.